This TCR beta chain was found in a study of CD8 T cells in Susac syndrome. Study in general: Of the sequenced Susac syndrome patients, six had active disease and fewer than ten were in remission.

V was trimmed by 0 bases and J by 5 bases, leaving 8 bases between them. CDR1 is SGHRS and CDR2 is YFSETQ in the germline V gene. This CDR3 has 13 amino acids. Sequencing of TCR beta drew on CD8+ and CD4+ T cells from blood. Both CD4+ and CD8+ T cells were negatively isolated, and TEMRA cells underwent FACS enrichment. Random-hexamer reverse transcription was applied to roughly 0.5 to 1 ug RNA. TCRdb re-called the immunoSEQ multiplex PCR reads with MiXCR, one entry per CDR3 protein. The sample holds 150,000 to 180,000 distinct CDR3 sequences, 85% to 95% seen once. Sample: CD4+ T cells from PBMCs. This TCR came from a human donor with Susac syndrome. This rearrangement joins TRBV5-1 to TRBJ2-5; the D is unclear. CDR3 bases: TGCGCCAGCAGCTTGGCCGTGTGGGAGACCCAGTACTTC. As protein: CASSLAVWETQYF.